This T cell receptor beta chain comes out of a study of regulatory T cells in long-lasting Graves disease. Study-level background: For a period under 3 months, newly diagnosed Graves' patients had taken antithyroid drugs. Overall study findings and caveats: New patients shared more than 950 public clonotypes, and persistent patients shared more, with over 2,500. Sampling was limited to peripheral blood rather than thyroid tissue.

Regarding time point: newly diagnosed GD, antithyroid drugs for less than 3 months. Making the TCR library involved RNA that had been extracted from PBMCs. Collection of peripheral blood (nine milliliters) was done using EDTA tubes. Library construction for TCR beta used iRepertoire HTBI primers and Arm-PCR of CDR3 regions. Each CDR3 protein is one row after TCRdb ran MiXCR on the multiplex PCR reads. The table includes hundreds of thousands of distinct CDR3 sequences, about 20% detected once. This clonotype was picked up many times. Its specificity is unknown. The starting material was peripheral blood mononuclear cells (PBMCs), obtained at new diagnosis, from a patient treated with antithyroid drugs. The clonotype was recovered from a female donor with Graves disease.

The CDR3 loop is CASSLGRVGEQYF. CDR3 nucleotide sequence: TGTGCCAGCAGTTTGGGCAGGGTGGGCGAGCAGTACTTC. The rearrangement joins TRBV28 to TRBJ2-7; a possible D gene is TRBD1 (5 bases). From germline, CDR1 is MDHEN and CDR2 SYDVKM. V lost 3 bases and J lost 6, with 12 bases in between. This CDR3 is 13 amino acids long.